This TCR beta chain was documented in a study of blood T cell repertoires in COVID-19. V lost 2 bases and J 6 bases, leaving 7 bases between the germline ends. Germline CDR1 MDHEN, CDR2 SYDVKM. CDR3 length: 12 residues. Profiling relied on immunoSEQ multiplex PCR, and the TCRdb table lists in-frame clones only, not all of them. Seen here are 110,000 or so clones, over 75% observed once, and the top ten hold roughly 8.1%. The clonotype was recovered from a woman in her 70s who had recovered from COVID-19. The chain combines TRBV28 with TRBJ1-2; D unclear. Specimen: peripheral blood. CDR3 amino acids: CASSLPEDGYTF. The CDR3, as DNA: TGTGCCAGCAGTTTACCAGAGGATGGCTACACCTTC.